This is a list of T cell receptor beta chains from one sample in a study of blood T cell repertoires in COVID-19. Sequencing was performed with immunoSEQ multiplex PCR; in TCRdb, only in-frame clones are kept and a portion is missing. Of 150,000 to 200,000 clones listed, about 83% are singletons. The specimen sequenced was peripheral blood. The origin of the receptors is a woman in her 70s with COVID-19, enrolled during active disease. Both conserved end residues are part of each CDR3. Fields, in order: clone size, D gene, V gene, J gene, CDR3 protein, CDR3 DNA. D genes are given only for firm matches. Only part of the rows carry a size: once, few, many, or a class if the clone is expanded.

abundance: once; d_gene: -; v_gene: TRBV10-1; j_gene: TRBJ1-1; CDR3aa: CASSEWRETEAFF; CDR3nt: TGCGCCAGCAGTGAGTGGCGGGAGACTGAAGCTTTCTTT
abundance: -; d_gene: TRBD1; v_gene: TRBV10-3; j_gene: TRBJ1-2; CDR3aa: CAITPGGYGYTF; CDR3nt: TGTGCCATCACCCCAGGGGGGTATGGCTACACCTTC
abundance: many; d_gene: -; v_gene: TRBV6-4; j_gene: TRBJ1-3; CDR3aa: CASSDFRGQGSSGNTIYF; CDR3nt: TGTGCCAGCAGTGACTTTAGGGGTCAAGGGTCCTCTGGAAACACCATATATTTT
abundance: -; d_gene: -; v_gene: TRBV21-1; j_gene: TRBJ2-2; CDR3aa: CASSKDAGLDTGELFF; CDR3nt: TGTGCCAGCAGCAAAGATGCGGGGTTGGACACCGGGGAGCTGTTTTTT
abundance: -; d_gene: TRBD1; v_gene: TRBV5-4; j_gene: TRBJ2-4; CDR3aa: CASRTTGSGGNIQYF; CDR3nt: TGTGCCAGCAGGACGACAGGGTCAGGAGGAAACATTCAGTACTTC
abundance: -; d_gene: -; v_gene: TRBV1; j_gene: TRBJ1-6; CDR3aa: CTSSLRRLMRSPLHF; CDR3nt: TGCACCAGCAGCCTAAGGAGGTTGATGCGTTCACCCCTCCACTTT
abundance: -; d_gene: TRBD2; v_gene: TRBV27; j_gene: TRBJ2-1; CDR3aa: CASSLGSLAEYNEQFF; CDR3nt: TGTGCCAGCAGTTTAGGAAGTCTAGCGGAATACAATGAGCAGTTCTTC
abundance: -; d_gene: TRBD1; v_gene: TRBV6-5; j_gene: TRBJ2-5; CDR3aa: CASRPGGGKETQYF; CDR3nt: TGTGCCAGCAGGCCAGGGGGCGGGAAAGAGACCCAGTACTTC
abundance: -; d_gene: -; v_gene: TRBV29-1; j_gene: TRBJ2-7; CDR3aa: CSGDPYRESYEQYF; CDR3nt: TGCAGCGGGGACCCTTACAGGGAGAGCTACGAGCAGTACTTC
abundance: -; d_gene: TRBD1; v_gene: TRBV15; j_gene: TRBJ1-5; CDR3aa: CATSRSPPGQATGGNQPQHF; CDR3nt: TGTGCCACCAGCAGATCTCCTCCGGGACAGGCCACGGGGGGCAATCAGCCCCAGCATTTT
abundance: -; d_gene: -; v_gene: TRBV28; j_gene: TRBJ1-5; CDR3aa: CASSPRTYSQPQHF; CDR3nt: TGTGCCAGCAGTCCCCGGACATACAGTCAGCCCCAGCATTTT
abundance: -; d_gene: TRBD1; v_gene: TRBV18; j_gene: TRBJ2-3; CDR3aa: CASSPCQTGSPHTDTQYF; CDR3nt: TGTGCCAGCTCACCCTGCCAGACAGGGTCCCCACACACAGATACGCAGTATTTT
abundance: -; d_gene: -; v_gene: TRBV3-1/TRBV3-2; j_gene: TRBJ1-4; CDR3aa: CASSQDYGVNEKLFF; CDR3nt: TGTGCCAGCAGCCAAGATTACGGGGTCAATGAAAAACTGTTTTTT
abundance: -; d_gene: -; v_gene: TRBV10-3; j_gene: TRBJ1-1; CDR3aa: CAISESQGGEAFF; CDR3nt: TGTGCCATCAGTGAGTCACAGGGAGGGGAAGCTTTCTTT
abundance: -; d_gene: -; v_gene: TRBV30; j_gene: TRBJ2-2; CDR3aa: CAWSVLAGEGPGELFF; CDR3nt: TGTGCCTGGAGTGTCCTGGCAGGGGAAGGCCCCGGGGAGCTGTTTTTT
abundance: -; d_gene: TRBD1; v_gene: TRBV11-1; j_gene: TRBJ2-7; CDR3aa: CASSGQGYEQYF; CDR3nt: TGTGCCAGCAGCGGACAGGGCTACGAGCAGTACTTC
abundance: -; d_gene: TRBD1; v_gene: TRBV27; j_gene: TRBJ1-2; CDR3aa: CASSFGQGAGGYTF; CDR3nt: TGTGCCAGCAGTTTCGGACAGGGGGCGGGGGGCTACACCTTC
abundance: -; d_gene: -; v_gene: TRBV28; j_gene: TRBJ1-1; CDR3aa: CASSSPNYRGAFF; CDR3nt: TGTGCCAGCAGCTCACCGAACTACCGAGGAGCTTTCTTT
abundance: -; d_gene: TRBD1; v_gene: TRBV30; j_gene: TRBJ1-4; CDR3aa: CACRQGQKLFF; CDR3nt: TGTGCCTGTCGACAGGGGCAGAAACTGTTTTTT
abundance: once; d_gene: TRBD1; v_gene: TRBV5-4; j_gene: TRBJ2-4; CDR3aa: CASRAGGEDKNIQYF; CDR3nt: TGTGCCAGCAGGGCAGGGGGCGAGGACAAAAACATTCAGTACTTC
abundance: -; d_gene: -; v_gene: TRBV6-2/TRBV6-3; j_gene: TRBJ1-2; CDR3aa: CASSSEGENYGYTF; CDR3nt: TGTGCCAGCAGTTCCGAGGGGGAAAACTATGGCTACACCTTC
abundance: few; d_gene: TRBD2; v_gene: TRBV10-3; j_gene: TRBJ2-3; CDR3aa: CAIGSGGTDTQYF; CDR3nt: TGTGCCATCGGGAGCGGGGGCACAGATACGCAGTATTTT
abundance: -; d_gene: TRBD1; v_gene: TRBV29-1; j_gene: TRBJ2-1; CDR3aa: CSIRKDRGNEQFF; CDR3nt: TGCAGCATCCGAAAGGACAGGGGGAATGAGCAGTTCTTC
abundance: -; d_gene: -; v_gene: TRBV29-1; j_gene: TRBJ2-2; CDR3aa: CSVPNGVAGELFF; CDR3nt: TGCAGCGTTCCAAACGGAGTCGCCGGGGAGCTGTTTTTT
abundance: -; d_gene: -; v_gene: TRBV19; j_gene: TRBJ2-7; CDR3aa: CASSIAVAGEQYF; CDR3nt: TGTGCCAGTAGTATAGCCGTAGCCGGGGAGCAGTACTTC
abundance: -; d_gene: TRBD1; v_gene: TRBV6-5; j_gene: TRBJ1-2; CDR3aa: CASSLDRGGYTF; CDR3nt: TGTGCCAGCAGCCTGGACAGGGGAGGCTACACCTTC
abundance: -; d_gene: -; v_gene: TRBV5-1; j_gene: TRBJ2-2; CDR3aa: CASSRVFGTGELFF; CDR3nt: TGCGCCAGCAGTCGGGTCTTTGGCACCGGGGAGCTGTTTTTT
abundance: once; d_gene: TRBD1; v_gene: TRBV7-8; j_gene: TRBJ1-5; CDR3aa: CASSHDGRGNQPQHF; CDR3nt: TGTGCCAGCAGCCACGACGGCAGGGGGAATCAGCCCCAGCATTTT
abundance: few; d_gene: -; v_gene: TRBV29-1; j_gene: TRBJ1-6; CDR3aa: CSASRGFSSPLHF; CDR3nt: TGCAGCGCCTCGCGGGGTTTTAGTTCACCCCTCCACTTT
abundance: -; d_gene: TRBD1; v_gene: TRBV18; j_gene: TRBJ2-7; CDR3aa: CASSSLRGTGDYEQYF; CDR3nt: TGTGCCAGCTCGTCTCTACGAGGGACAGGAGACTACGAGCAGTACTTC
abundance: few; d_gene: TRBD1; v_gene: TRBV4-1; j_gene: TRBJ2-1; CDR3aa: CASSRVYRDRYTDEQFF; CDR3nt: TGCGCCAGCAGCCGAGTTTACCGGGACAGATACACTGATGAGCAGTTCTTC
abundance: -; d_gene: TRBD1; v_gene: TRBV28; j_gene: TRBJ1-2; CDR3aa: CASSRTGVGYTF; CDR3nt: TGTGCCAGCAGCCGAACAGGGGTTGGCTACACCTTC
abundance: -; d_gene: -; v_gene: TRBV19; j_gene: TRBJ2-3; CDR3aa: CASSIAGLSTDTQYF; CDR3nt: TGTGCCAGTAGTATTGCGGGACTCAGCACAGATACGCAGTATTTT
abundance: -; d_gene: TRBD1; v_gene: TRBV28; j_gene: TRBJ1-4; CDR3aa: CASGQGGREKLFF; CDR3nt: TGTGCCAGCGGACAGGGGGGGAGAGAAAAACTGTTTTTT
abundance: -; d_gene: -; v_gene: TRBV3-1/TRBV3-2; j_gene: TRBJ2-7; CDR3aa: CASSLDPLGYEQYF; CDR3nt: TGTGCCAGCAGCCTCGACCCCCTAGGATACGAGCAGTACTTC
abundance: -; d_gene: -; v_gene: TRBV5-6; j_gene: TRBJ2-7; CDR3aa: CASSGPGHFTYEQYF; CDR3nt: TGTGCCAGCAGCGGGCCGGGACACTTTACCTACGAGCAGTACTTC
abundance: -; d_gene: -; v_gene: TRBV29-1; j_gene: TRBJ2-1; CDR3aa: CSVEEAWGRVEIEQFF; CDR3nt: TGCAGCGTTGAAGAGGCGTGGGGGCGGGTGGAGATTGAGCAGTTCTTC
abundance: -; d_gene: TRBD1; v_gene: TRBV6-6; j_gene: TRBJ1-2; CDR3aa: CASFDRDYGYTF; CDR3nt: TGTGCCAGCTTTGACAGGGACTATGGCTACACCTTC
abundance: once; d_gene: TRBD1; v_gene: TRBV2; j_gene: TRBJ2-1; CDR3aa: CASSADRAYYNEQFF; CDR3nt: TGTGCCAGCAGTGCTGACAGGGCATACTACAATGAGCAGTTCTTC
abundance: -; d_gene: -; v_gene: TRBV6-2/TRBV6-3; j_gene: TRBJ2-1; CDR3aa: CASSEDSTSSYNEQFF; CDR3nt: TGTGCCAGCAGTGAGGACAGTACGAGCTCCTACAATGAGCAGTTCTTC
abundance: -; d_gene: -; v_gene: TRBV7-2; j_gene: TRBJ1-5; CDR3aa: CASSLWGGRNQPQHF; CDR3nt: TGTGCCAGCAGCTTATGGGGGGGAAGGAACCAGCCCCAGCATTTT
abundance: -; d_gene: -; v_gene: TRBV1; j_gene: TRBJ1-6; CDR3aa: CTSSQRCHRGNSPLHF; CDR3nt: TGCACCAGCAGCCAAAGATGCCACAGGGGGAATTCACCCCTCCACTTT
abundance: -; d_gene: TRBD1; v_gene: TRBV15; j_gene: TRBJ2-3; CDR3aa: CATSSRGRDTQYF; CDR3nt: TGTGCCACCAGCAGCAGGGGGCGAGATACGCAGTATTTT
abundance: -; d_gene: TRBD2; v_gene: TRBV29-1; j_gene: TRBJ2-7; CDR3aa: CSVRLAGNHEQYF; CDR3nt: TGCAGCGTAAGGCTAGCGGGAAACCACGAGCAGTACTTC
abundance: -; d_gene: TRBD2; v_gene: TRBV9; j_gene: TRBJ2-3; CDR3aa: CASTPSGTSGTDTQYF; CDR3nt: TGTGCCAGCACCCCCTCCGGGACTAGCGGCACAGATACGCAGTATTTT
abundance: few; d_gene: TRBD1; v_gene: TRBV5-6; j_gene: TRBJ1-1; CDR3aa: CASRSGTGLEAFF; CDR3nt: TGTGCCAGCAGATCCGGGACAGGGCTGGAAGCTTTCTTT